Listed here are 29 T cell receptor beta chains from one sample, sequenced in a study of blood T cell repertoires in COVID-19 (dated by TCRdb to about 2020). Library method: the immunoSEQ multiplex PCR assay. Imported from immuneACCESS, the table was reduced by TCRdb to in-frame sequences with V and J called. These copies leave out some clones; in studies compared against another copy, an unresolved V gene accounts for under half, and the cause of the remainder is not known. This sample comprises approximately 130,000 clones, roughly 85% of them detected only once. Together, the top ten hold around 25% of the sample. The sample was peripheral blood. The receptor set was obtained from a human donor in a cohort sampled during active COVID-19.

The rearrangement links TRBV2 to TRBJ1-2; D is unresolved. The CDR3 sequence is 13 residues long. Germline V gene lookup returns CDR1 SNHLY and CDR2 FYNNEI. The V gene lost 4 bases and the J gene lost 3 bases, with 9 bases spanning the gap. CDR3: CASSVAEDYGYTF. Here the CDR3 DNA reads TGTGCCAGCAGTGTGGCAGAAGACTATGGCTACACCTTC. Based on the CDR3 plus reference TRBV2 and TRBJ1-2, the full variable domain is EPEVTQTPSHQVTQMGQEVILRCVPISNHLYFYWYRQILGQKVEFLVSFYNNEISEKSEIFDDQFSVERPDGSNFTLKIRSTKLEDSAMYFCASSVAEDYGYTFGSGTRLTVV.

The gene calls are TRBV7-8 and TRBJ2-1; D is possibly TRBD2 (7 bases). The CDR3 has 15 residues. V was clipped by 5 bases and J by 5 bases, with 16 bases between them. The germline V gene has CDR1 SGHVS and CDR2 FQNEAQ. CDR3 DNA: TGTGCCAGCAGCAGAGGGGGGGTAACTGACAATGAGCAGTTCTTC. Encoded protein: CASSRGGVTDNEQFF.

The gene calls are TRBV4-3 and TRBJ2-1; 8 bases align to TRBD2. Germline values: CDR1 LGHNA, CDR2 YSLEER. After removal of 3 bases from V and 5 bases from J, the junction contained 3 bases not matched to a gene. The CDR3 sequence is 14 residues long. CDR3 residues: CASSHGLAHNEQFF. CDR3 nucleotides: TGCGCCAGCAGCCACGGACTAGCCCACAATGAGCAGTTCTTC.

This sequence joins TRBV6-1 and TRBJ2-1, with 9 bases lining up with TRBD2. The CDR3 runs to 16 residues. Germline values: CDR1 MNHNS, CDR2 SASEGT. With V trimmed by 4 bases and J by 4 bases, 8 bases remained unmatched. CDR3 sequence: CASSVLAGQRYNEQFF. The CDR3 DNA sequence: TGTGCCAGCAGTGTGCTAGCGGGACAGCGATACAATGAGCAGTTCTTC.

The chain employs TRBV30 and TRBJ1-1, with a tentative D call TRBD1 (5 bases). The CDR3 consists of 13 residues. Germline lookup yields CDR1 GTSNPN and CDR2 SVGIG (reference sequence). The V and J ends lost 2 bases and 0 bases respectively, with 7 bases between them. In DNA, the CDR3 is TGTGCCTGGAGTCGGACAATGAACACTGAAGCTTTCTTT. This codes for CAWSRTMNTEAFF.

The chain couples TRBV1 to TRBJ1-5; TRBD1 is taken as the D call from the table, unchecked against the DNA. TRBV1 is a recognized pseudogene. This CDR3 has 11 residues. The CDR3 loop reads CTRTGNQPQHF. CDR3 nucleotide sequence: TGCACGCGGACAGGGAATCAGCCCCAGCATTTT.

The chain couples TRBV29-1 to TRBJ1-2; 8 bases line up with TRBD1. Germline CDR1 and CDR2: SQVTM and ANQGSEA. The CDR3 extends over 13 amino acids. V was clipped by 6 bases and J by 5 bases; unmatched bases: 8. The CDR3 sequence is CSVKDRDGYGYTF. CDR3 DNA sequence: TGCAGCGTGAAGGACAGGGACGGGTATGGCTACACCTTC.

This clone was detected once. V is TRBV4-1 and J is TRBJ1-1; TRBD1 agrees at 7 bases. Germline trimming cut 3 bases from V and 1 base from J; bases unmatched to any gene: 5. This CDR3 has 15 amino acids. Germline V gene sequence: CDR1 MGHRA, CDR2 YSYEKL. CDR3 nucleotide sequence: TGCGCCAGCAGCCATCCGAGACAGGGGAACACTGAAGCTTTCTTT. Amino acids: CASSHPRQGNTEAFF.

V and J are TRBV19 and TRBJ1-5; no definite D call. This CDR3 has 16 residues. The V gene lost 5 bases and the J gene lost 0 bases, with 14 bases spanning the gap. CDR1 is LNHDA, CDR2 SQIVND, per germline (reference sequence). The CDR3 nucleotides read TGTGCCAGTAGTCACTCCTCGAGGTATAGCAATCAGCCCCAGCATTTT. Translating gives CASSHSSRYSNQPQHF.

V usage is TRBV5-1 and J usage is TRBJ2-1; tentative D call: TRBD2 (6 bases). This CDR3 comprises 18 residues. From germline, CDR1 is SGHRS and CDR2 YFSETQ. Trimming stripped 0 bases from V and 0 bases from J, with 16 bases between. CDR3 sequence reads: CASSLAVAVWSSYNEQFF. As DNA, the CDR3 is TGCGCCAGCAGCTTGGCGGTAGCGGTGTGGAGCTCCTACAATGAGCAGTTCTTC.

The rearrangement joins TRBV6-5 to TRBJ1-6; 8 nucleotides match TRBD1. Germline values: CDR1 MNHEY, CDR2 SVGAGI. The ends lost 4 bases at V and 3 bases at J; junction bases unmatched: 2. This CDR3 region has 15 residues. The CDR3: CASSFGTGYNSPLHF. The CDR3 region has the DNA TGTGCCAGCAGTTTCGGGACAGGCTATAATTCACCCCTCCACTTT.

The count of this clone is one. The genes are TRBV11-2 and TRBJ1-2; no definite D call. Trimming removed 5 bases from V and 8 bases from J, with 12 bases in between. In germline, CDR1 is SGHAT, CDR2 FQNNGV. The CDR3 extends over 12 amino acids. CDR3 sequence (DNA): TGTGCCAGCAGCCAACCACCCCGGGGCTACACCTTC. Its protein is CASSQPPRGYTF.

CDR3 bases: TGTGCCAGCAGCCAGACACCTTCCTACGAGCAGTACTTC. Its protein product is CASSQTPSYEQYF. This rearrangement joins TRBV5-5 to TRBJ2-7; D gene uncertain. The germline gives CDR1 SGHKS, CDR2 YYEKEE (reference sequence). CDR3 length: 13 residues. V was clipped by 4 bases and J by 1 base, with 9 bases between them.

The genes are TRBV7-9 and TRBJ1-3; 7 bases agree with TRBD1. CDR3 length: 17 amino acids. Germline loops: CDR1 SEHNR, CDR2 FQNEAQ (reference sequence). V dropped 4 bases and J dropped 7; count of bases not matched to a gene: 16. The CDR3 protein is CASSSPKGQALLNTIYF. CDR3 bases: TGTGCCAGCAGCTCCCCAAAAGGACAGGCTTTGCTCAACACCATATATTTT.

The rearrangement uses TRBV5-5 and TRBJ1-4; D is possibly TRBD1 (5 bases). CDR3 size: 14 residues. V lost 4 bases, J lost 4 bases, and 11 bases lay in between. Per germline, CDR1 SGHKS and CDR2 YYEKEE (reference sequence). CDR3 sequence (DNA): TGTGCCAGCAGCCGGAGGGGCGGTAATGAAAAACTGTTTTTT. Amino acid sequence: CASSRRGGNEKLFF.

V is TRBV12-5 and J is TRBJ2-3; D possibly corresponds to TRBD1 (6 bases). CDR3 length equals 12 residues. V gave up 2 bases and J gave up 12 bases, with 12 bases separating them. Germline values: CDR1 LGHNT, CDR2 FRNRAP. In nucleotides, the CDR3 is TGTGCTAGTGGTTTGACGCAGGGGTCCCAGTATTTT. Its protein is CASGLTQGSQYF.

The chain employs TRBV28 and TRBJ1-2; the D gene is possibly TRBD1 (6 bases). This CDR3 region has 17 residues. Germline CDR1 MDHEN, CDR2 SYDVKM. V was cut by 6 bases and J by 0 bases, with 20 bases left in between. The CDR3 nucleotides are TGTGCCAGCAGCACTCCTCTCAGGGGAAGGGCTAACTATGGCTACACCTTC. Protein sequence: CASSTPLRGRANYGYTF.

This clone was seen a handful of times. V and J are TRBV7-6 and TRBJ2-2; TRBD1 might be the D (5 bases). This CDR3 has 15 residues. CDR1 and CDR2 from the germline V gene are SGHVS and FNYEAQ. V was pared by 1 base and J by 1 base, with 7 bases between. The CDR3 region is CASSLETVNTGELFF. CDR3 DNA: TGTGCCAGCAGCTTAGAGACAGTGAACACCGGGGAGCTGTTTTTT.

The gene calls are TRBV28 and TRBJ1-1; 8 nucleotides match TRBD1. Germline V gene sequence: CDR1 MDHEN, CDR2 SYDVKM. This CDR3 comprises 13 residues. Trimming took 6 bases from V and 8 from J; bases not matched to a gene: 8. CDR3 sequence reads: CASRRGTGLEAFF. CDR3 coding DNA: TGTGCCAGCAGGAGAGGGACAGGTCTGGAAGCTTTCTTT.

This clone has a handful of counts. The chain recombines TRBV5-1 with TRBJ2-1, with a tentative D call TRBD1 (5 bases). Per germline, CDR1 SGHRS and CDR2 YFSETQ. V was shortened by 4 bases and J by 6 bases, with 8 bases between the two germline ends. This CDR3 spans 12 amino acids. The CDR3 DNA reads TGCGCCAGCAGCGTAACAGGCAATGAGCAGTTCTTC. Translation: CASSVTGNEQFF. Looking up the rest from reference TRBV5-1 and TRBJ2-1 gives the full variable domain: KAGVTQTPRYLIKTRGQQVTLSCSPISGHRSVSWYQQTPGQGLQFLFEYFSETQRNKGNFPGRFSGRQFSNSRSEMNVSTLELGDSALYLCASSVTGNEQFFGPGTRLTVL.

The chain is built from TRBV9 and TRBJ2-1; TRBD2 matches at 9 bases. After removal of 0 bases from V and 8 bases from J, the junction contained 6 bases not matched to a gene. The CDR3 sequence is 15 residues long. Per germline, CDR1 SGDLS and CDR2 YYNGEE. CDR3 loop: CASSVVSGREHEQFF. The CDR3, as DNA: TGTGCCAGCAGCGTAGTTAGCGGGAGAGAGCATGAGCAGTTCTTC.

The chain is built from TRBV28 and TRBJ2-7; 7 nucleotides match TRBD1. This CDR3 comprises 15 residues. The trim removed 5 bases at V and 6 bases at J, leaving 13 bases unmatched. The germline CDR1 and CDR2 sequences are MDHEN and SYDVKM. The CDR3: CASSTRTTQGVEQYF. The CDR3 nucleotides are TGTGCCAGCAGTACCCGGACGACGCAGGGGGTCGAGCAGTACTTC.

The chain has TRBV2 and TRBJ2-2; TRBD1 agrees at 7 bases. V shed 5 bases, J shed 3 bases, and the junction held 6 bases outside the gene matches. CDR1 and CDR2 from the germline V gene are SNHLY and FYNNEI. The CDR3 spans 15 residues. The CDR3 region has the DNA TGTGCCAGCAGTCCCGGGACAGAGCACACCGGGGAGCTGTTTTTT. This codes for CASSPGTEHTGELFF.

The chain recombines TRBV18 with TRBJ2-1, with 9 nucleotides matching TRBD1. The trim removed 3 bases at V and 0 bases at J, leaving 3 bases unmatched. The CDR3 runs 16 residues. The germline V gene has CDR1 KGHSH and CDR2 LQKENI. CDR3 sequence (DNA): TGTGCCAGCTCACCTGAGACAGGGGGCTCCTACAATGAGCAGTTCTTC. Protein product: CASSPETGGSYNEQFF.

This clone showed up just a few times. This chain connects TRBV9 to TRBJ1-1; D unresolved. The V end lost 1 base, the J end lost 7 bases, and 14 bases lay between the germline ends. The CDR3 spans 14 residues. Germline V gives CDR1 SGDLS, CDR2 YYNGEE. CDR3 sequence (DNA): TGTGCCAGCAGCGTAACTGGGAGATTCGGTGAAGCTTTCTTT. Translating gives CASSVTGRFGEAFF. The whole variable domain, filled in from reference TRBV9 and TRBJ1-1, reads DSGVTQTPKHLITATGQRVTLRCSPRSGDLSVYWYQQSLDQGLQFLIQYYNGEERAKGNILERFSAQQFPDLHSELNLSSLELGDSALYFCASSVTGRFGEAFFGQGTRLTVV.

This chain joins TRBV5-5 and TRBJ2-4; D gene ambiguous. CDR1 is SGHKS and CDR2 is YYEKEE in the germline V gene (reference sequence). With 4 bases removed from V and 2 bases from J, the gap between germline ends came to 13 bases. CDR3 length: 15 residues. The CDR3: CASSLLYTSKNIQYF. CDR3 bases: TGTGCCAGCAGCCTCCTTTATACATCCAAAAACATTCAGTACTTC.

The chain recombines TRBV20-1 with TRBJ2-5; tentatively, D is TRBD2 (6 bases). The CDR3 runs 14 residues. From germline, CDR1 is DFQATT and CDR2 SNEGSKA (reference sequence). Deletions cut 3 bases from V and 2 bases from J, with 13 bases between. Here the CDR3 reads CSASIAGTQETQYF. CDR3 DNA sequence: TGCAGTGCTAGTATCGCGGGAACACAAGAGACCCAGTACTTC.

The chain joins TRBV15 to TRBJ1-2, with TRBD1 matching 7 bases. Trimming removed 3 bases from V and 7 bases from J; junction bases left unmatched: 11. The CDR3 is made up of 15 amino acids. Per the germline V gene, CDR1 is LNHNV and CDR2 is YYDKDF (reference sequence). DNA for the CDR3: TGTGCCACCAGCAGGCGGGACAGTGGTTTAGGTGGCTACACCTTC. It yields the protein CATSRRDSGLGGYTF.

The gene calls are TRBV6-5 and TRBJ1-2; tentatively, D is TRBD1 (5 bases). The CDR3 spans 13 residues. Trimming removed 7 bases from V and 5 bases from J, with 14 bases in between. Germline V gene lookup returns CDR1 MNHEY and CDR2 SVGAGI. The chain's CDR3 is CASKQTAKYGYTF. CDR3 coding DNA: TGTGCCAGCAAGCAGACAGCCAAGTATGGCTACACCTTC.